These 10 T cell receptor beta chains originate from one sample sequenced in a study of T cell responses to AZD1222 COVID-19 vaccine. Method: immunoSEQ multiplex PCR; TCRdb's copy keeps in-frame clones and lacks some. The table lists under 250,000 clones, under 95% of them singletons. The specimen comprised peripheral blood, sampled on day 0 of MenACWY control vaccination. Receptors were obtained from an adult in good health.

The chain links TRBV4-3 to TRBJ1-1; D remains ambiguous. CDR1 LGHNA and CDR2 YSLEER come from the germline V gene. Trimming stripped 6 bases from V and 1 base from J, with 15 bases between. The CDR3 covers 15 residues. The CDR3 region has the DNA TGCGCCAGCAGTATCTCGAGGGATGCGAACACTGAAGCTTTCTTT. Protein product: CASSISRDANTEAFF.

The CDR3 is CASSLMAQPDAEAFF. The DNA for the CDR3 is TGTGCCAGCAGCTTGATGGCGCAGCCAGATGCTGAAGCTTTCTTT. This rearrangement joins TRBV5-6 to TRBJ1-1; no firm D call. Germline V gene lookup returns CDR1 SGHDT and CDR2 YYEEEE. V dropped 1 base and J dropped 6 bases, with 16 bases sitting between them. The CDR3 totals 15 residues.

This clone appeared a single time. The chain employs TRBV6-2 or TRBV6-3 and TRBJ1-5; the D gene is possibly TRBD1 (5 bases). Trimming stripped 5 bases from V and 1 base from J, with 6 bases between. Germline loops: CDR1 MNHEY, CDR2 SVGEGT. The CDR3 loop spans 13 amino acids. The CDR3 reads CASSQGSNQPQHF. CDR3 DNA: TGTGCCAGCAGTCAGGGCAGCAATCAGCCCCAGCATTTT.

The CDR3 reads CASSLRDSGANVLTF. CDR3 DNA sequence: TGTGCCAGCAGCTTACGGGATTCTGGGGCCAACGTCCTGACTTTC. The chain uses TRBV7-9 and TRBJ2-6; TRBD2 is a possible D gene (5 bases). In germline, CDR1 is SEHNR, CDR2 FQNEAQ (reference sequence). The length of the CDR3 is 15 residues. The V gene lost 2 bases and the J gene lost 1 base, with 6 bases spanning the gap.

This chain uses TRBV7-9 with TRBJ1-1, with D unresolved. The CDR3 has 15 residues. Trimming pared 7 bases from V and 0 bases from J, leaving 15 bases between. CDR1 is SEHNR and CDR2 is FQNEAQ in the germline V gene (reference sequence). DNA of the CDR3: TGTGCCAGCACCCTTTCGCCCTCTTTGAACACTGAAGCTTTCTTT. This encodes CASTLSPSLNTEAFF.

The gene calls are TRBV5-1 and TRBJ2-3, with 10 bases that match TRBD1. Germline CDR1 is SGHRS and CDR2 is YFSETQ. V dropped 3 bases and J dropped 3; count of bases not matched to a gene: 4. The CDR3 loop spans 15 amino acids. CDR3 loop: CASSSGQGGTDTQYF. Written as DNA, the CDR3 is TGCGCCAGCAGCTCAGGACAGGGGGGGACAGATACGCAGTATTTT. The variable domain in full, with the rest retrieved from reference TRBV5-1 and TRBJ2-3, is KAGVTQTPRYLIKTRGQQVTLSCSPISGHRSVSWYQQTPGQGLQFLFEYFSETQRNKGNFPGRFSGRQFSNSRSEMNVSTLELGDSALYLCASSSGQGGTDTQYFGPGTRLTVL.

The CDR3 sequence: CASSPQFGNKPSGYTF. CDR3 DNA sequence: TGTGCCAGCTCACCACAGTTCGGTAACAAACCATCGGGCTACACCTTC. The chain employs TRBV18 and TRBJ1-2; no reliable D call. V dropped 1 base and J dropped 8 bases, with 20 bases sitting between them. Germline assignment: CDR1 KGHSH and CDR2 LQKENI. This CDR3 contains 16 residues.

This clone occurred once. The CDR3: CASSVRGAGGIQYF. DNA of the CDR3: TGTGCCAGCAGCGTACGAGGGGCTGGGGGCATTCAGTACTTC. The chain combines TRBV5-6 with TRBJ2-4; D tentatively fits TRBD1 or TRBD2 (5 bases each). The germline V gene has CDR1 SGHDT and CDR2 YYEEEE. CDR3 length equals 14 residues. Trimming took 4 bases from V and 9 from J, leaving 17 bases between them.

The chain couples TRBV7-3 to TRBJ2-1, with 10 bases aligning to TRBD1. From germline, CDR1 is SGHTA and CDR2 FQGTGA. V lost 5 bases, J lost 3 bases, and 13 bases stayed unmatched. The CDR3 spans 18 residues. CDR3 loop: CASSQRKSGTGDYNEQFF. CDR3 in DNA: TGTGCCAGCAGCCAACGAAAATCCGGGACAGGGGACTACAATGAGCAGTTCTTC.

The chain carries TRBV6-5 and TRBJ2-7; 10 nucleotides align to TRBD1. The CDR3 spans 16 residues. V shed 4 bases, J shed 1 base, and the junction held 7 bases outside the gene matches. Germline-derived CDR1 and CDR2 are MNHEY and SVGAGI. In nucleotides, the CDR3 is TGTGCCAGCAGTTTCGGACAGGGGGGTTTATCCTACGAGCAGTACTTC. Translation gives CASSFGQGGLSYEQYF.